Listed below are T cell receptor beta chains from one sample, sequenced in a study of blood T cell repertoires in COVID-19. TCRdb keeps only in-frame clones here, not all; method: immunoSEQ multiplex PCR. Among 55,000 to 65,000 clones, 91% were seen once, and the ten largest hold 8.5% to 10%. The sequencing sample was made of peripheral blood. The receptors come from a human donor in a cohort sampled during active COVID-19. Each CDR3 is given with its conserved first and last residue. Fields, in order: J gene, clone size, V gene, D gene, CDR3 protein, CDR3 DNA. The D gene is left open where the match is weak. Clone size is not always given. Where it is, it says once, few, many or a class for expanded clones.

j_call: TRBJ1-1; clone_size: once; v_call: TRBV20-1; d_call: NA; cdr3_aa: CSALYTEAFF; cdr3_nt: TGCAGTGCACTTTACACTGAAGCTTTCTTT
j_call: TRBJ1-5; clone_size: once; v_call: TRBV19; d_call: TRBD1; cdr3_aa: CASSSGTGGLPQHF; cdr3_nt: TGTGCCAGTAGTTCCGGGACAGGGGGCCTGCCCCAGCATTTT
j_call: TRBJ2-5; clone_size: NA; v_call: TRBV7-2; d_call: NA; cdr3_aa: CASSLAFWSTGGQETQYF; cdr3_nt: TGTGCCAGCAGCTTAGCTTTTTGGTCGACAGGTGGTCAAGAGACCCAGTACTTC
j_call: TRBJ1-1; clone_size: NA; v_call: TRBV5-4; d_call: NA; cdr3_aa: CASSIPPGVPEAFF; cdr3_nt: TGTGCCAGCAGCATCCCCCCGGGGGTCCCTGAAGCTTTCTTT
j_call: TRBJ1-4; clone_size: NA; v_call: TRBV5-1; d_call: NA; cdr3_aa: CASSLGVEPATNEKLFF; cdr3_nt: TGCGCCAGCAGCTTGGGTGTGGAGCCGGCAACTAATGAAAAACTGTTTTTT
j_call: TRBJ1-1; clone_size: once; v_call: TRBV5-1; d_call: NA; cdr3_aa: CASSIGIESEAFF; cdr3_nt: TGCGCCAGCAGCATCGGGATCGAATCTGAAGCTTTCTTT
j_call: TRBJ2-3; clone_size: NA; v_call: TRBV11-2; d_call: NA; cdr3_aa: CASSSNRDTQYF; cdr3_nt: TGTGCCAGCAGCTCCAACAGGGATACGCAGTATTTT
j_call: TRBJ1-2; clone_size: NA; v_call: TRBV5-1; d_call: NA; cdr3_aa: CASSLGGNRVSGEYYGYTF; cdr3_nt: TGCGCCAGCAGCCTGGGAGGGAACAGGGTCAGCGGGGAATACTATGGCTACACCTTC
j_call: TRBJ2-3; clone_size: NA; v_call: TRBV5-4; d_call: TRBD2; cdr3_aa: CASRPELAGYSTDTQYF; cdr3_nt: TGTGCCAGCAGACCCGAACTAGCGGGATACAGCACAGATACGCAGTATTTT
j_call: TRBJ1-6; clone_size: NA; v_call: TRBV4-3; d_call: TRBD1; cdr3_aa: CASSQTRTGFSPLHF; cdr3_nt: TGCGCCAGCAGCCAAACCCGGACAGGGTTCTCACCCCTCCACTTT
j_call: TRBJ1-4; clone_size: NA; v_call: TRBV2; d_call: NA; cdr3_aa: CASSVHRENEKLFF; cdr3_nt: TGTGCCAGCAGTGTCCACAGGGAAAATGAAAAACTGTTTTTT
j_call: TRBJ2-3; clone_size: NA; v_call: TRBV7-9; d_call: TRBD2; cdr3_aa: CASSYSGGRTDTQYF; cdr3_nt: TGTGCCAGCAGCTATAGCGGGGGGCGCACAGATACGCAGTATTTT
j_call: TRBJ2-7; clone_size: NA; v_call: TRBV4-1; d_call: TRBD2; cdr3_aa: CASSQDRTSGGTSYEQYF; cdr3_nt: TGCGCCAGCAGCCAAGATAGGACTAGCGGGGGAACTTCCTACGAGCAGTACTTC
j_call: TRBJ2-3; clone_size: once; v_call: TRBV7-8; d_call: NA; cdr3_aa: CASSQGGASTDTQYF; cdr3_nt: TGTGCCAGCAGCCAAGGGGGGGCAAGCACAGATACGCAGTATTTT
j_call: TRBJ1-4; clone_size: NA; v_call: TRBV6-2/TRBV6-3; d_call: NA; cdr3_aa: CASTYSSATNEKLFF; cdr3_nt: TGTGCCAGCACCTACTCCAGTGCAACTAATGAAAAACTGTTTTTT
j_call: TRBJ1-3; clone_size: NA; v_call: TRBV9; d_call: TRBD1; cdr3_aa: CASSGQGGNTIYF; cdr3_nt: TGTGCCAGCAGCGGACAGGGCGGAAACACCATATATTTT
j_call: TRBJ1-2; clone_size: NA; v_call: TRBV6-5; d_call: NA; cdr3_aa: CASRSQGRGYTF; cdr3_nt: TGTGCCAGCAGATCACAGGGTCGGGGCTACACCTTC
j_call: TRBJ2-1; clone_size: NA; v_call: TRBV7-9; d_call: TRBD1; cdr3_aa: CASTHGQGVLNEQFF; cdr3_nt: TGTGCCAGCACCCACGGGCAGGGGGTCCTTAATGAGCAGTTCTTC
j_call: TRBJ1-2; clone_size: NA; v_call: TRBV10-2; d_call: TRBD1; cdr3_aa: CASSGTGDYGYTF; cdr3_nt: TGCGCCAGCAGTGGGACAGGGGACTATGGCTACACCTTC
j_call: TRBJ1-1; clone_size: NA; v_call: TRBV28; d_call: TRBD1; cdr3_aa: CASSSTGFRHTEAFF; cdr3_nt: TGTGCCAGCAGTTCGACAGGGTTTCGGCACACTGAAGCTTTCTTT
j_call: TRBJ2-5; clone_size: NA; v_call: TRBV19; d_call: NA; cdr3_aa: CASTLSLTTVQETQYF; cdr3_nt: TGTGCCAGTACCCTATCATTAACGACAGTTCAAGAGACCCAGTACTTC
j_call: TRBJ1-2; clone_size: NA; v_call: TRBV4-2; d_call: TRBD1; cdr3_aa: CASSQGVRDREYFGYTF; cdr3_nt: TGTGCCAGCAGCCAGGGCGTTAGGGACAGGGAATATTTCGGCTACACCTTC
j_call: TRBJ1-1; clone_size: once; v_call: TRBV7-2; d_call: TRBD1; cdr3_aa: CASSLGTQGWNTEAFF; cdr3_nt: TGTGCCAGCAGCTTAGGGACACAGGGGTGGAACACTGAAGCTTTCTTT
j_call: TRBJ2-2; clone_size: NA; v_call: TRBV6-4; d_call: TRBD2; cdr3_aa: CASSEGLAGPGELFF; cdr3_nt: TGTGCCAGCAGTGAAGGGCTAGCGGGACCCGGGGAGCTGTTTTTT
j_call: TRBJ2-1; clone_size: NA; v_call: TRBV5-1; d_call: NA; cdr3_aa: CASSMGFGGAYYNEQFF; cdr3_nt: TGCGCCAGCAGCATGGGCTTTGGCGGGGCCTATTACAATGAGCAGTTCTTC